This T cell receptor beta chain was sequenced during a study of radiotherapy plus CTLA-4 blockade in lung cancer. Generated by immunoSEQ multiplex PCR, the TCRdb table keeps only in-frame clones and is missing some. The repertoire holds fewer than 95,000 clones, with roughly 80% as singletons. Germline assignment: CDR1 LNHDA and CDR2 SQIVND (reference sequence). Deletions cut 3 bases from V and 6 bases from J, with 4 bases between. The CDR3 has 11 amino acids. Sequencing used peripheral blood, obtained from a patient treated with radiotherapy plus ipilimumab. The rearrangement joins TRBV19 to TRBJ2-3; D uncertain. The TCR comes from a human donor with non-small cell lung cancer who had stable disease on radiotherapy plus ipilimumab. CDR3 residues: CASSIGDTQYF. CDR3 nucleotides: TGTGCCAGTAGTATTGGGGATACGCAGTATTTT.